The rows below give T cell receptor beta chains drawn from one sample of a study of cytomegalovirus exposure and HLA in healthy donors. The method was immunoSEQ multiplex PCR; TCRdb's version includes in-frame clones alone and lacks a portion of them. The repertoire holds about 200,000 clones, with about 86% as singletons. The sequenced sample consisted of PBMCs. The receptors stem from a woman in her late teens or twenties in good health and CMV-seronegative. Both conserved end residues are part of each CDR3. The D gene is left open where the match is weak. The size of a clone is reported for some rows only, either as once, few or many, or as a class for expanded clones.

abundance,d_gene,v_gene,j_gene,CDR3aa,CDR3nt
few,NA,TRBV27,TRBJ1-5,CASSWTASGQPQHF,TGTGCCAGCAGTTGGACGGCGAGCGGGCAGCCCCAGCATTTT
NA,TRBD2,TRBV27,TRBJ2-3,CASSSPWREGTDTQYF,TGTGCCAGCAGTTCACCCTGGCGGGAGGGCACAGATACGCAGTATTTT
NA,TRBD2,TRBV10-3,TRBJ2-7,CAISEGASGRPYEQYF,TGTGCCATCAGTGAGGGGGCTAGCGGGCGGCCCTACGAGCAGTACTTC
NA,TRBD1,TRBV6-5,TRBJ2-7,CASSSSGTGTYEQYF,TGTGCCAGCAGTAGTTCCGGGACAGGGACTTACGAGCAGTACTTC
few,TRBD1,TRBV7-2,TRBJ1-5,CASSLEGRGLGQPQHF,TGTGCCAGCAGCTTAGAGGGCAGGGGGCTGGGTCAGCCCCAGCATTTT
NA,TRBD2,TRBV4-2,TRBJ2-7,CASSQEASGSYEQYF,TGTGCCAGCAGCCAAGAGGCTAGCGGATCATACGAGCAGTACTTC
NA,TRBD1,TRBV28,TRBJ1-2,CASSLQGASGYTF,TGTGCCAGCAGTTTACAGGGGGCGTCGGGCTACACCTTC
NA,NA,TRBV27,TRBJ2-3,CASSLSSLAFSTDTQYF,TGTGCCAGCAGTTTATCGAGTCTAGCCTTTAGCACAGATACGCAGTATTTT
few,TRBD1,TRBV7-3,TRBJ1-2,CASSPDTGDVYGYTF,TGTGCCAGCAGCCCGGATACAGGGGATGTCTATGGCTACACCTTC
NA,NA,TRBV4-1,TRBJ2-3,CASSQETRDTDTQYF,TGCGCCAGCAGCCAAGAAACGAGGGATACAGATACGCAGTATTTT
once,TRBD2,TRBV5-4,TRBJ2-1,CASSLALAGDNEQFF,TGTGCCAGCAGCTTGGCTCTAGCGGGAGACAATGAGCAGTTCTTC
NA,NA,TRBV27,TRBJ2-7,CASSRDSSYEQYF,TGTGCCAGCAGCAGAGACAGCTCCTACGAGCAGTACTTC
NA,NA,TRBV2,TRBJ2-7,CASSEVWTEDSYEQYF,TGTGCCAGCAGTGAAGTGTGGACGGAGGATTCCTACGAGCAGTACTTC
NA,NA,TRBV1,TRBJ2-7,CTSSPREEEYEQYF,TGCACCAGCAGCCCGCGAGAGGAGGAGTACGAGCAGTACTTC
NA,TRBD1,TRBV28,TRBJ2-7,CATYPLRDRVNEQYF,TGTGCCACCTACCCTCTCCGGGACAGGGTCAACGAGCAGTACTTC
NA,TRBD2,TRBV9,TRBJ2-3,CASSANPGTSGTDTQYF,TGTGCCAGCAGCGCCAATCCCGGGACTAGCGGCACAGATACGCAGTATTTT
NA,TRBD2,TRBV28,TRBJ2-3,CASRGGQMPPRDSGIPSTDTQYF,TGTGCCAGCAGGGGGGGTCAGATGCCACCGCGGGATAGCGGGATTCCTAGCACAGATACGCAGTATTTT
NA,TRBD2,TRBV5-4,TRBJ2-2,CASSLAEYGTSGHRPGELFF,TGTGCCAGCAGCTTGGCCGAGTATGGGACTAGCGGCCATCGGCCCGGGGAGCTGTTTTTT
NA,NA,TRBV28,TRBJ2-5,CASSLFRRGGQETQYF,TGTGCCAGCAGTTTATTCCGAAGGGGGGGGCAAGAGACCCAGTACTTC
few,NA,TRBV6-5,TRBJ2-2,CASSYMGQNTGELFF,TGTGCCAGCAGTTATATGGGGCAGAACACCGGGGAGCTGTTTTTT
NA,NA,TRBV27,TRBJ2-1,CASSLGDILLGEQFF,TGTGCCAGCAGTTTAGGGGACATTTTACTGGGTGAGCAGTTCTTC
NA,TRBD1,TRBV4-1,TRBJ1-4,CASSHLWDSSRGLFF,TGCGCCAGCAGCCACCTATGGGACAGCTCCCGGGGACTGTTTTTT
NA,NA,TRBV30,TRBJ2-2,CASATGITGELFF,TGTGCCTCCGCGACAGGAATCACCGGGGAGCTGTTTTTT
NA,NA,TRBV2,TRBJ2-5,CASSEYSEQETQYF,TGTGCCAGCAGTGAATATAGCGAACAAGAGACCCAGTACTTC
NA,TRBD2,TRBV7-2,TRBJ2-1,CASSKGGSSYNEQFF,TGTGCCAGCAGCAAGGGCGGGAGCTCCTACAATGAGCAGTTCTTC
NA,TRBD1,TRBV14,TRBJ1-2,CASSPRQGGGYTF,TGTGCCAGCAGCCCCAGACAGGGCGGTGGCTACACCTTC
NA,NA,TRBV6-1,TRBJ1-2,CASRGGLDTTYGYTF,TGTGCCAGCAGGGGTGGTCTGGACACCACCTATGGCTACACCTTC
NA,NA,TRBV4-1,TRBJ2-7,CASSQTLSSWYEQYF,TGCGCCAGCAGCCAAACCTTATCGAGCTGGTACGAGCAGTACTTC
NA,NA,TRBV27,TRBJ1-1,CASSRSTGFTEAFF,TGTGCCAGCAGTCGGAGTACAGGGTTCACTGAAGCTTTCTTT
NA,NA,TRBV25-1,TRBJ1-4,CASSDPTGLNEKLFF,TGTGCCAGCAGTGACCCGACAGGCCTAAATGAAAAACTGTTTTTT
NA,NA,TRBV28,TRBJ1-5,CASSLSIVQQHF,TGTGCCAGCAGTTTATCTATCGTGCAACAGCATTTT
NA,TRBD1,TRBV9,TRBJ2-2,CASSSSGQWIAGELFF,TGTGCCAGCAGCTCATCGGGACAGTGGATCGCCGGGGAGCTGTTTTTT